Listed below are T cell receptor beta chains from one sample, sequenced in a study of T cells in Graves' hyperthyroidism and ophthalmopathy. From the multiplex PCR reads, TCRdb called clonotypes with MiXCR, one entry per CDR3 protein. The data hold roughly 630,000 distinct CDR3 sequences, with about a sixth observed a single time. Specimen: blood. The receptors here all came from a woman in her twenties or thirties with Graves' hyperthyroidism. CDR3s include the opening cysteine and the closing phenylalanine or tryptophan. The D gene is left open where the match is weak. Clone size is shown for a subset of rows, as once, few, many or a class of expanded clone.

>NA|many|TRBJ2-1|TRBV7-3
TGTGCCAGCAGCCACAGCGGGCCAGTCACATACAATGAGCAGTTCTTC
CASSHSGPVTYNEQFF
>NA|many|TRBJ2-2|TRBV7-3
TGTGCCAGCAAGGGGGGCACCGGGGAGCTGTTTTTT
CASKGGTGELFF
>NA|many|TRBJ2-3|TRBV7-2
TGTGCCAGCAGCCCCTCCGGGCAGGCCACTAGCACAGATACGCAGTATTTT
CASSPSGQATSTDTQYF
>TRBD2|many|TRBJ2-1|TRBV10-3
TGTGCCATCAGCCACCCCGGGGGGATCGAGACTAGCGGTTACAATGAGCAGTTCTTC
CAISHPGGIETSGYNEQFF
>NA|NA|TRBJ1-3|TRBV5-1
TGCGCCAGCAGCTTGGATCCCGGCGGCGGAAACACCATATATTTT
CASSLDPGGGNTIYF
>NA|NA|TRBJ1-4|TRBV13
TGTGCCAGCAGCACAGAGCGTGAAAAACTGTTTTTT
CASSTEREKLFF
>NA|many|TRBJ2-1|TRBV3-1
TGTGCCAGCAGCCCCAGGGGTTTTCTCTCCTACAATGAGCAGTTCTTC
CASSPRGFLSYNEQFF
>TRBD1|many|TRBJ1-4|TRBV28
TGTGCCAGCAGTAGTCCAGGGGGCTCGGGTGAAAAACTGTTTTTT
CASSSPGGSGEKLFF
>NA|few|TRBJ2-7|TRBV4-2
TGTGCCAGCAGCCAAGCCGACAGCAGCTCCTACGAGCAGTACTTC
CASSQADSSSYEQYF
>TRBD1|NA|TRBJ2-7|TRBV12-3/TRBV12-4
TGTGCCAGCAGCGTCGGGACAGAGGAATTCTACGAGCAGTACTTC
CASSVGTEEFYEQYF
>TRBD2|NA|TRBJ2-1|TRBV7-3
TGTGCCAGCCAACTCGAACTTGGGGGGGTCTCCTACAATGAGCAGTTCTTC
CASQLELGGVSYNEQFF
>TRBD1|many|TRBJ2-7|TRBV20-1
TGCAGTGTCCGTGGAGACAGGGGCTTCGAGCAGTACTTC
CSVRGDRGFEQYF
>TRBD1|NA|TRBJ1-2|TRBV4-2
TGTGCCAGCAGCCCAGTCGCGACAGGGGGTAACTATGGCTACACCTTC
CASSPVATGGNYGYTF
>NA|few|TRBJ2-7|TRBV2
TGTGCCAGCAGTCCTACTAGGTTCTACGAGCAGTACTTC
CASSPTRFYEQYF
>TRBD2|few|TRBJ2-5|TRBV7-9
TGTGCCAGCAGCCCCCCAGCGGGGCACCAAGAGACCCAGTACTTC
CASSPPAGHQETQYF
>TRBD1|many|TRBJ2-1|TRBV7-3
TGTGCCAGCAGCAACGCCGGGACAGGGGCACGGAATGAGCAGTTCTTC
CASSNAGTGARNEQFF
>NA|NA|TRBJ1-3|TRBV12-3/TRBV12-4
TGTGCCAGCAGCCGCGACGGGAGCTCTGGAAACACCATATGTTTT
CASSRDGSSGNTICF
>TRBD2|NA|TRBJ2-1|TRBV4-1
TGCGCCAGCAGCCAAGACGCTAGCGGGAGAAACAATGAGCAGTTCTTC
CASSQDASGRNNEQFF
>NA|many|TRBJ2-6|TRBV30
TGTGCCTGGAGCCGGATGGGGGTTGGGGCCAACGTCCTGACTTTC
CAWSRMGVGANVLTF
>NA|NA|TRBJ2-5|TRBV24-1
TGTGCCACCGGGTTCGGTGGGACCCAGTACTTC
CATGFGGTQYF
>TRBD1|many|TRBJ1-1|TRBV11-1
TGTGCCAGCAGCCCAGACGGACAGGGGATCACTGAAGCTTTCTTT
CASSPDGQGITEAFF
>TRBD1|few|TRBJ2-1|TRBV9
TGTGCCAGCAGCCCAAGTAGGGACAGCCCGGTGGGGGTCTCCTACAATGAGCAGTTCTTC
CASSPSRDSPVGVSYNEQFF
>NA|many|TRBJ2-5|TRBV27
TGTGCCAGCAGGCGGGGAGGAGGGCAAGAGACCCAGTACTTC
CASRRGGGQETQYF
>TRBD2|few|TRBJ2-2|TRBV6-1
TGTGCCACTGAACTAGCGGGAGTAGGACCCGGGGAGCTGTTTTTT
CATELAGVGPGELFF
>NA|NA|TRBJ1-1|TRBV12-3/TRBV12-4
TGTGCCAGCAGTTTTCGGGGGTCTCCCTTAAACACTGAAGCTTTCTTT
CASSFRGSPLNTEAFF
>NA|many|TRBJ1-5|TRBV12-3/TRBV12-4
TGTGCCAGCAGCCATACAGGGATTAGCAATCAGCCCCAGCATTTT
CASSHTGISNQPQHF
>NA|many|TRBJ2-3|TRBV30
TGTGCCTGGAGTAATCTATCAGATACGCAGTATTTT
CAWSNLSDTQYF
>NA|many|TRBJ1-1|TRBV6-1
TGTGCCAGCAGTGAGGCTATGGGTACTGAAGCTTTCTTT
CASSEAMGTEAFF
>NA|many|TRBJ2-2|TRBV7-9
TGTGCCAGCAGCTCTACCGGGGGGAACACCGGGGAGCTGTTTTTT
CASSSTGGNTGELFF
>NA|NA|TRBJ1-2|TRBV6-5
TGTGCCAGCAGTTACTTCCAGGGAGGGGGCTACACCTTC
CASSYFQGGGYTF
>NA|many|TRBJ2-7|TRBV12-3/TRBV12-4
TGTGCCAGCAGATTAGGGTCCTACTACGAGCAGTACTTC
CASRLGSYYEQYF
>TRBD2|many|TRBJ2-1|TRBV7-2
TGTGCCAGCAGCTTCGGACTAGCGGGAGGAGGTGGCAATGAGCAGTTCTTC
CASSFGLAGGGGNEQFF
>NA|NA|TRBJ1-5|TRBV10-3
TGTGCCATCAGTGACGGGGAGTATAGCAATCAGCCCCAGCATTTT
CAISDGEYSNQPQHF
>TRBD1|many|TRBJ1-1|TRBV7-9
TGTGCCAGCAGCTTAGGCGGCAGGGGGAGTACTGAAGCTTTCTTT
CASSLGGRGSTEAFF
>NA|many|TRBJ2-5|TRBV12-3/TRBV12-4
TGTGCCAGCAGTTTACCCGAAACCCAAGAGACCCAGTACTTC
CASSLPETQETQYF
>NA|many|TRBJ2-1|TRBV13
TGTGCCAGCAGCTCCCCCCGGGCCGGGCACAATGAGCAGTTCTTC
CASSSPRAGHNEQFF
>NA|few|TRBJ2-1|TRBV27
TGTGCCAGCAGTCCAGGGATTACGGTTTTTTACAATGAGCAGTTCTTC
CASSPGITVFYNEQFF
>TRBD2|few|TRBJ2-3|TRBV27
TGTGCCAGCAGTGAAGTAACTAGCGGGAGTGGGAATACGCAGTATTTT
CASSEVTSGSGNTQYF
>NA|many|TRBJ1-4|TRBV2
TGTGCCAGCAGAGACGGAGGATTTGATGAAAAACTGTTTTTT
CASRDGGFDEKLFF
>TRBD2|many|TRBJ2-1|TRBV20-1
TGCAGTGCTAGAGGGCGGGGACTAACCTACAATGAGCAGTTCTTC
CSARGRGLTYNEQFF
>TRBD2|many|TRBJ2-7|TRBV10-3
TGTGCCATCAGTGAGACTAGCGGGAGGGTCGAGCAGTACTTC
CAISETSGRVEQYF
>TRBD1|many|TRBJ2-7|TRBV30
TGTGCCTGGAGTAGGGGACAGGACGAGCAGTACTTC
CAWSRGQDEQYF
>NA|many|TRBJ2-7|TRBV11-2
TGTGCCAGCAGCTTAGGGTCCCGTGGCCGATCGACCTACGAGCAGTACTTC
CASSLGSRGRSTYEQYF
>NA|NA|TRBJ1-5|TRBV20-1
TGCAGTGCTAATCCCCCGTATTACCTTTCCAATCAGCCCCAGCATTTT
CSANPPYYLSNQPQHF
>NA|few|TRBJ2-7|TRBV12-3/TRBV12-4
TGTGCCAGCAGTTCCGGGGGCAGGACTTCCTTCTACGAGCAGTACTTC
CASSSGGRTSFYEQYF
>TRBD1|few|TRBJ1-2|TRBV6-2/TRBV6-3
TGTGCCAGCAGTTACGGCTGGACAGGGAACGGCTACACCTTC
CASSYGWTGNGYTF
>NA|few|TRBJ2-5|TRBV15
TGTGCCACCAGCAGAGATCCAGGGGGGAGTGGAGAGACCCAGTACTTC
CATSRDPGGSGETQYF
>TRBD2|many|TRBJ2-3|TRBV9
TGTGCCAGCAGCGTAGGGACTAGACCTAGCACAGATACGCAGTATTTT
CASSVGTRPSTDTQYF
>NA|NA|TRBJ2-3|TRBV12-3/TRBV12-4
TGTGCCAGCAGCTCAGCGGGACAGGGCACAGATACGCAGTATTTT
CASSSAGQGTDTQYF